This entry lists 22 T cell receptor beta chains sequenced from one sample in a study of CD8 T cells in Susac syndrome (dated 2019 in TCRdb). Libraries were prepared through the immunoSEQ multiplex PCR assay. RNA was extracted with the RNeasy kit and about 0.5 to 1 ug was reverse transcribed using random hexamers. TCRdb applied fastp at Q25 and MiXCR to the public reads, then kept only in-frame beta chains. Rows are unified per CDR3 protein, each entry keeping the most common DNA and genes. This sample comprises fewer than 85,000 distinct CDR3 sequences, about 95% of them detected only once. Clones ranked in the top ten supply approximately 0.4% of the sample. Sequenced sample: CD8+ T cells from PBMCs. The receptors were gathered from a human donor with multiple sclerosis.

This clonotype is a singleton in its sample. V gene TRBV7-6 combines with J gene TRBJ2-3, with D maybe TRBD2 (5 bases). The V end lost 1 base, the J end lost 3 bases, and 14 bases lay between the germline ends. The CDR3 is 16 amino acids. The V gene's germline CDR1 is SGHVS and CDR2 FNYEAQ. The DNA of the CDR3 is TGTGCCAGCAGCTTAGTGTTAGGGTCGGGAACAGATACGCAGTATTTT. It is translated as CASSLVLGSGTDTQYF.

DNA of the CDR3: TGTGCCTGGAGTGTGGGAGACAGGGGTGAGGTCCCTCCCTACGAGCAGTACTTC. Amino acids: CAWSVGDRGEVPPYEQYF. The rearrangement joins TRBV30 to TRBJ2-7; 8 nucleotides line up with TRBD1. CDR3 length equals 18 residues. The V gene end was trimmed by 0 bases and the J gene end by 2 bases; junction bases not matched to a gene: 15. The germline V gene has CDR1 GTSNPN and CDR2 SVGIG (reference sequence).

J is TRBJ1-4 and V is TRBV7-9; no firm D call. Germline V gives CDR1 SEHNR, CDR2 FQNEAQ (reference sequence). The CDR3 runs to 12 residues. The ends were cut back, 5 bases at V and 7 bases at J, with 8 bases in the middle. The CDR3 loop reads CASSRSGEKLFF. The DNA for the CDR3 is TGTGCCAGCAGCCGAAGCGGTGAAAAACTGTTTTTT.

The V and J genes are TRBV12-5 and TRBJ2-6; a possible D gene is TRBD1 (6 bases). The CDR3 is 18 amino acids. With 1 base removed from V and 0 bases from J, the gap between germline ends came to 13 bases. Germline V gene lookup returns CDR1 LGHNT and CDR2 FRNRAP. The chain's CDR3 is CASGLERDMNSGANVLTF. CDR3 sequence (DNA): TGTGCTAGTGGTTTGGAACGGGACATGAACTCTGGGGCCAACGTCCTGACTTTC.

This chain's CDR3 is CASSSGSNYEQYF. DNA of the CDR3: TGTGCCAGCAGCTCCGGGTCCAACTACGAGCAGTACTTC. The V call is TRBV13, the J call TRBJ2-7; D gene ambiguous. This CDR3 has 13 amino acids. The V gene lost 4 bases and the J gene lost 3 bases, with 10 bases spanning the gap. Per the germline V gene, CDR1 is PRHDT and CDR2 is FYEKMQ (reference sequence).

This CDR3 is CASVSIGTVDGYTF. CDR3 sequence (DNA): TGTGCCAGCGTCTCGATCGGGACAGTCGATGGCTACACCTTC. This sequence joins TRBV6-2 or TRBV6-3 and TRBJ1-2, with 7 bases matching TRBD1. The V and J ends lost 8 bases and 6 bases, in that order; junction bases with no gene match: 12. The CDR3 loop spans 14 amino acids. Germline V gene data show CDR1 as MNHEY and CDR2 as SVGEGT.

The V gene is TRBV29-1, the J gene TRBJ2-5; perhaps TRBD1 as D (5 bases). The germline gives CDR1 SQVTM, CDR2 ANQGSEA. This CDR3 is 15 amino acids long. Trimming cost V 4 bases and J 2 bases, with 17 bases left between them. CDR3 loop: CSVVGLVRDQETQYF. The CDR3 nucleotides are TGCAGCGTTGTCGGTCTGGTCAGGGATCAAGAGACCCAGTACTTC.

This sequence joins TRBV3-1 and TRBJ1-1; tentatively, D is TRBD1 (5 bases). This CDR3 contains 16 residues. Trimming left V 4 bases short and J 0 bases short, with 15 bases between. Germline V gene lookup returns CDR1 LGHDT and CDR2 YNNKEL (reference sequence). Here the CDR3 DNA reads TGTGCCAGCAGCCCGTGGTGGGGGTCCATGAACACTGAAGCTTTCTTT. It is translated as CASSPWWGSMNTEAFF.

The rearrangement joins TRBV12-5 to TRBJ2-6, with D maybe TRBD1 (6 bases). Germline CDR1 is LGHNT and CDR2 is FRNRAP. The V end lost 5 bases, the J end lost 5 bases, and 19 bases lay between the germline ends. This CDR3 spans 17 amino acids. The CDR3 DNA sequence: TGTGCTAGTGGTGGGGGCGTTGCCCTTGAGCGGGCCAACGTCCTGACTTTC. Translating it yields CASGGGVALERANVLTF.

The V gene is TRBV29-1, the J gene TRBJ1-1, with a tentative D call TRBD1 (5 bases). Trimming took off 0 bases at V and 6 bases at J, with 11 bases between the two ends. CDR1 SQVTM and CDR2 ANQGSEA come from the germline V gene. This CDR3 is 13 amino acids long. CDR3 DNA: TGCAGCGTTGAAGATCCCAGGGACTCTGAAGCTTTCTTT. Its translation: CSVEDPRDSEAFF.

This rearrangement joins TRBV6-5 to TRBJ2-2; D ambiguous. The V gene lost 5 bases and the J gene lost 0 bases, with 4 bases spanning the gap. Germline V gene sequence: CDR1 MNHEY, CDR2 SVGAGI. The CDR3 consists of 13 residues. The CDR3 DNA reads TGTGCCAGCAGTCGCCCGAACACCGGGGAGCTGTTTTTT. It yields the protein CASSRPNTGELFF.

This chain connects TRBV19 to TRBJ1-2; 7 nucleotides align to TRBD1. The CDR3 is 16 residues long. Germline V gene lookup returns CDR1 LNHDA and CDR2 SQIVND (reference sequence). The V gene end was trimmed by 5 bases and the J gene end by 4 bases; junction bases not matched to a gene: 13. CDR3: CASSPEGTALGYGYTF. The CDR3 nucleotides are TGTGCCAGTAGTCCCGAGGGGACAGCTTTAGGCTATGGCTACACCTTC.

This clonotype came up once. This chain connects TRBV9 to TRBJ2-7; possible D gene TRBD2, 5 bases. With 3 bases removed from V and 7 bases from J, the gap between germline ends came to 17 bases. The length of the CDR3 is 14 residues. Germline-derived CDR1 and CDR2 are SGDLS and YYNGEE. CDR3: CASSAGEGWDEQYF. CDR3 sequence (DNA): TGTGCCAGCAGCGCCGGGGAAGGGTGGGATGAGCAGTACTTC.

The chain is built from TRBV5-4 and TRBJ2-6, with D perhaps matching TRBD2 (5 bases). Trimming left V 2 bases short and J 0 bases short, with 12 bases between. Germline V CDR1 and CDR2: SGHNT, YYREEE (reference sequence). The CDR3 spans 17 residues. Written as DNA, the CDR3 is TGTGCCAGCAGCTTTGAGGGAATCGCCTCTGGGGCCAACGTCCTGACTTTC. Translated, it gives CASSFEGIASGANVLTF.

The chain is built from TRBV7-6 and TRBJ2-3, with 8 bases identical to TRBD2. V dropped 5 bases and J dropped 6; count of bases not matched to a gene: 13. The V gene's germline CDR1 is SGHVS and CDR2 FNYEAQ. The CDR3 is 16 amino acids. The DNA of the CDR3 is TGTGCCAGCAGCGCACTAGCGGAAAAACTGATTGATACGCAGTATTTT. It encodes CASSALAEKLIDTQYF.

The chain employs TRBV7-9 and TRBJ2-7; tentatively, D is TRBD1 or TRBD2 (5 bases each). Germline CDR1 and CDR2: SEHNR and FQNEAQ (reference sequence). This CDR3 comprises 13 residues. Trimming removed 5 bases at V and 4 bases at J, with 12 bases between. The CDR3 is CASSTGTDYEQYF. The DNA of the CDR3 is TGTGCCAGCAGCACGGGGACCGATTACGAGCAGTACTTC.

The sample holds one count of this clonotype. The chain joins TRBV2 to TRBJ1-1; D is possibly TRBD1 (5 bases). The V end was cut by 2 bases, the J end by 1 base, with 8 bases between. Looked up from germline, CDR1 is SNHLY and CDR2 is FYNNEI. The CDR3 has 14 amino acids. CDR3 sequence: CASSELGTNTEAFF. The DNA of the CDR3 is TGTGCCAGCAGTGAATTGGGGACGAACACTGAAGCTTTCTTT. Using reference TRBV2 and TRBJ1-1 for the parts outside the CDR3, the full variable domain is EPEVTQTPSHQVTQMGQEVILRCVPISNHLYFYWYRQILGQKVEFLVSFYNNEISEKSEIFDDQFSVERPDGSNFTLKIRSTKLEDSAMYFCASSELGTNTEAFFGQGTRLTVV.

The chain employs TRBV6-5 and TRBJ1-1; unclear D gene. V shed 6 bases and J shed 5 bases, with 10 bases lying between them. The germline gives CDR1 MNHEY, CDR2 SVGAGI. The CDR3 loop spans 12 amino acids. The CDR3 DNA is TGTGCCAGCAGCCCAGATTGGACTGAAGCTTTCTTT. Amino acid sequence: CASSPDWTEAFF.

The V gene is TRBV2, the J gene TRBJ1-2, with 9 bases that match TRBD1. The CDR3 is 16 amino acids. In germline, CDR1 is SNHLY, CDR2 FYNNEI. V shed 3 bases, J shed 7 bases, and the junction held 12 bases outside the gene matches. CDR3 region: CASSDPKGQGGFGYTF. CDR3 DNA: TGTGCCAGCAGTGACCCGAAGGGACAGGGCGGATTTGGCTACACCTTC.

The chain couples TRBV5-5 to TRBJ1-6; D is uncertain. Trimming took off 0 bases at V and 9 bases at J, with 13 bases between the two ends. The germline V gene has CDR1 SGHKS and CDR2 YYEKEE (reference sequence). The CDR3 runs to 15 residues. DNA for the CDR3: TGTGCCAGCAGCTTGGTACCCCAAGGAGGTTCACCCCTCCACTTT. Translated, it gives CASSLVPQGGSPLHF. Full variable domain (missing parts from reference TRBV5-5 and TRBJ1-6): DAGVTQSPTHLIKTRGQQVTLRCSPISGHKSVSWYQQVLGQGPQFIFQYYEKEERGRGNFPDRFSARQFPNYSSELNVNALLLGDSALYLCASSLVPQGGSPLHFGNGTRLTVT.

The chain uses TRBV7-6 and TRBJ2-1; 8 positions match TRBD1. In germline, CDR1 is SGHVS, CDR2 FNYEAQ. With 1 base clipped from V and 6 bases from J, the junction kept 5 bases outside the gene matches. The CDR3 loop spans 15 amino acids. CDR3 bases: TGTGCCAGCAGCTTAGTTCAGGGGGCGGGCAATGAGCAGTTCTTC. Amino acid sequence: CASSLVQGAGNEQFF. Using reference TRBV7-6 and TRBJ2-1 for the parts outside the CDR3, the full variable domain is GAGVSQSPRYKVTKRGQDVALRCDPISGHVSLYWYRQALGQGPEFLTYFNYEAQQDKSGLPNDRFSAERPEGSISTLTIQRTEQRDSAMYRCASSLVQGAGNEQFFGPGTRLTVL.

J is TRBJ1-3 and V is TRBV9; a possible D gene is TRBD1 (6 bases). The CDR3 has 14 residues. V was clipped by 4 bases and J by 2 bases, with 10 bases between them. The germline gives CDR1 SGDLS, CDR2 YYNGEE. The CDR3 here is CASSPYRAGNTIYF. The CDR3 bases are TGTGCCAGCAGCCCATACAGGGCTGGAAACACCATATATTTT.